This record looks at one T cell receptor (beta chain) sequence and its context. This specimen includes other DNA sequences encoding the same CDR3. In the original processing: Estimation of nucleated cell counts was performed using reference gene primer amplification. Assay: immunoSEQ multiplex PCR; the TCRdb copy retains only in-frame clones and omits some. The V and J calls and clone size are taken from that table; D and trimming were inferred from the DNA. Of 200,000 to 250,000 clones in the sample, around 87% are singletons; the top ten hold approximately 6%. Germline V gene sequence: CDR1 MDHEN, CDR2 SYDVKM. The CDR3 is made up of 11 amino acids. Trimming took 3 bases from V and 5 from J, leaving 5 bases between them. This entry comes from a study of blood T cell repertoires in COVID-19. Looking at the study overall: Samples of COVID-19 (acute and convalescent) were obtained from the United States, Italy and Spain. PBMCs, B-cell-depleted T cells, or T cells provided the cDNA or gDNA that made up the material.

The chain uses TRBV28 and TRBJ2-7; unclear D gene. This TCR came from a man between 60 and 75 years old who had recovered from COVID-19. Sequenced sample: peripheral blood. CDR3 amino acids: CASSFRDEQYF. The CDR3 DNA is TGTGCCAGCAGTTTTCGCGACGAGCAGTACTTC.